The sequence of this T cell receptor beta chain was determined in a study of Ad26.COV2.S vaccination and SARS-CoV-2 variants. V trimming: 2 bases; J trimming: 3 bases; junction bases outside the gene matches: 9. This CDR3 comprises 16 residues. The germline CDR1 and CDR2 sequences are SGHAT and FQNNGV. Documented treatment: some 20 received Ad26.COV2.S at low or high dose, single or two shots; several received placebo; per-sample allocation not given. Sampling was performed 63 days after the first vaccine or placebo injection. Profiled with immunoSEQ multiplex PCR; TCRdb holds only in-frame clones, not every one. In the table there are fewer than 400,000 clones, less than 90% of which are singletons.

This specimen was peripheral blood, taken in a trial of Ad26.COV2.S vaccine versus placebo. This receptor was obtained from a person aged 18-60 years who received the Ad26.COV2.S COVID-19 vaccine or a placebo. The J gene is TRBJ2-7, the V gene TRBV11-2, with 8 bases lining up with TRBD2. The CDR3 spells CASSLRRGALNYEQYF. For the CDR3, the DNA is TGTGCCAGCAGCTTAAGGCGGGGGGCTCTTAACTACGAGCAGTACTTC. Full variable domain (missing parts from reference TRBV11-2 and TRBJ2-7): EAGVAQSPRYKIIEKRQSVAFWCNPISGHATLYWYQQILGQGPKLLIQFQNNGVVDDSQLPKDRFSAERLKGVDSTLKIQPAKLEDSAVYLCASSLRRGALNYEQYFGPGTRLTVT.